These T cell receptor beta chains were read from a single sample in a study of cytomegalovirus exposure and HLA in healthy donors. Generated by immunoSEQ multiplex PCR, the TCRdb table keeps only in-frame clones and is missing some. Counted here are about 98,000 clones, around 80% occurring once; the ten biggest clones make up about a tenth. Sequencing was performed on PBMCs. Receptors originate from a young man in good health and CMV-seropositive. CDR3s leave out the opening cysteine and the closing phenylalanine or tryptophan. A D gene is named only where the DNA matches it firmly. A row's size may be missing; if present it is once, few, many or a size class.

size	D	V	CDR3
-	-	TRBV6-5	ASSYSTAVPGTQY
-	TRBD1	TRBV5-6	ASSSIYRTGGYEQY
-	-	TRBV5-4	ASSAKGHYSGNTIY
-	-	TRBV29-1	SVGGRSTDTQY
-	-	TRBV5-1	ASMGGAGEQY
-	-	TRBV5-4	ASSAGGTLSYEQY
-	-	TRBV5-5	ASNLGPTYEQY
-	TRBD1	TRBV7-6	ASSPDRGLYEQY
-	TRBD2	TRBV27	ASSSPAGGVPYEQY
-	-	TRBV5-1	ASSWAGRGTETQY
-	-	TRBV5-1	ASSLDRSSYNEQF
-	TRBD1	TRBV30	AWSVGGTGGTEAF
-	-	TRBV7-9	ASSLGSAYGYT
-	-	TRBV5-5	ASSLSPNTGDEQY
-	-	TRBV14	ASSQDLVGGQY
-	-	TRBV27	ASSLSGATEAF
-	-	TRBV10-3	AISENRDYGYT
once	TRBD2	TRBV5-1	ASSYQPGLAGVEQY
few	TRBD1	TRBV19	ASTGGQGFNQPQH
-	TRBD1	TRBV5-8	ASRLDREAFGYT
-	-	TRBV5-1	ASSQPGQPMGEQY
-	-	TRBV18	ASSPQGDGEQF
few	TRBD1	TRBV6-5	ASRNRGNTEAF
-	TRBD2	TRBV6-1	ASSVDGGAKETQY
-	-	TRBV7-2	ASSLSGGNTGELF
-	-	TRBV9	ASSVVPPDGTGANVLT
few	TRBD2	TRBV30	AWDKTSGDQETQY